This passage covers 22 T cell receptor beta chains from one sample sequenced in a study of breast tumors, draining lymph nodes, adjacent tissues. One entry per CDR3 protein, called by TCRdb with MiXCR from the multiplex PCR reads. The repertoire holds 50,000 to 65,000 distinct CDR3 sequences, with under 45% as singletons. The sample was breast tumor tissue. Receptors were obtained from a female donor with breast cancer. Some clones in this sample may be carry-over from other donors' samples.

The chain carries TRBV2 and TRBJ2-2; TRBD2 aligns across 14 bases. The CDR3 is 17 amino acids. Germline values: CDR1 SNHLY, CDR2 FYNNEI. The trim removed 6 bases at V and 5 bases at J, leaving 8 bases unmatched. CDR3 protein: CASSQGTSGSGTGELFF. The CDR3 region has the DNA TGTGCCAGCAGCCAAGGGACTAGCGGGAGCGGGACCGGGGAGCTGTTTTTT.

This clonotype was recorded at least ten times. The gene calls are TRBV7-2 and TRBJ2-4; 8 bases are shared with TRBD1. Trimming removed 5 bases from V and 9 bases from J; junction bases left unmatched: 12. Germline lookup yields CDR1 SGHTA and CDR2 FQGNSA. The CDR3 is 15 residues long. Written as DNA, the CDR3 is TGTGCCAGCAGCCATGGACAGGGTGGTGAGAGCATTCAGTACTTC. As protein: CASSHGQGGESIQYF.

At least ten counts were recorded for this clonotype. The rearrangement links TRBV6-2 or TRBV6-3 to TRBJ2-1; D is possibly TRBD2 (5 bases). CDR3 length: 14 residues. CDR1 is MNHEY and CDR2 is SVGEGT in the germline V gene. V shed 4 bases and J shed 7 bases, with 14 bases lying between them. CDR3 nucleotides: TGTGCCAGCAGTTGGACTGGCGGTGTGAATGAGCAGTTCTTC. This encodes CASSWTGGVNEQFF.

In regard to this clonotype: This may come from a read error, since a much larger clone is one base off. Here the CDR3 omits its conserved ending phenylalanine or tryptophan, so a read error is the likely source. The chain combines TRBV28 with TRBJ2-7, with 10 bases matching TRBD1. This CDR3 region has 15 residues. Germline CDR1 is MDHEN and CDR2 is SYDVKM. The J segment lost 4 bases and the V segment lost 6 bases, leaving 9 bases of the junction unmatched. CDR3 DNA sequence: TGTGCCAGCAGCACCGCCGGGACAGGGGTGTACGAGCAGTACCTC. Amino acids: CASSTAGTGVYEQYL.

This clonotype was recorded many times. This chain links TRBV28 with TRBJ1-5, with D unresolved. The CDR3 covers 12 residues. Germline CDR1 MDHEN, CDR2 SYDVKM. V lost 1 base and J 6 bases, leaving 4 bases between the germline ends. The CDR3 DNA sequence: TGTGCCAGCAGTTTATTGCTTCAGCCCCAGCATTTT. Protein sequence: CASSLLLQPQHF.

Ten or more counts support this clonotype. The chain links TRBV19 to TRBJ2-3; TRBD2 matches 8 bases. The V segment lost 2 bases and the J segment 5 bases; nucleotides outside the gene matches: 3. Germline CDR1 reads LNHDA; CDR2 reads SQIVND (reference sequence). The CDR3 is made up of 14 amino acids. The CDR3 protein is CASSISLAGDTQYF. CDR3 DNA sequence: TGTGCCAGTAGTATATCGCTAGCGGGAGATACGCAGTATTTT.

This clonotype showed up many times. The chain is built from TRBV19 and TRBJ1-5, with 7 bases aligning to TRBD1. V was pared by 4 bases and J by 4 bases, with 4 bases of the junction left unmatched. Germline V lookup: CDR1 LNHDA, CDR2 SQIVND (reference sequence). This CDR3 comprises 14 residues. The CDR3 spells CASSNLTGNQPQHF. The CDR3 coding sequence is TGTGCCAGTAGTAACCTGACAGGGAATCAGCCCCAGCATTTT.

The table lists this clonotype with many counts. This chain links TRBV12-5 with TRBJ2-5; TRBD2 matches at 7 bases. Germline V gives CDR1 LGHNT, CDR2 FRNRAP. Trimming took 1 base from V and 7 from J; bases not matched to a gene: 12. The CDR3 is made up of 16 amino acids. DNA for the CDR3: TGTGCTAGTGGTTTGGGACCAGCGGGGACCCGAGGGACCCAGTACTTC. It translates to CASGLGPAGTRGTQYF.

The chain couples TRBV11-3 to TRBJ2-1; the match to TRBD2 covers 8 bases. With V trimmed by 3 bases and J by 2 bases, 6 bases remained unmatched. Per the germline V gene, CDR1 is SGHNT and CDR2 is YENEEA. This CDR3 contains 16 residues. CDR3 nucleotide sequence: TGTGCCAGCAGCTTTTCAGGGACTAGTACCTACAATGAGCAGTTCTTC. Translation gives CASSFSGTSTYNEQFF.

This clonotype was seen many times. This chain connects TRBV7-9 to TRBJ2-5; 7 positions agree with TRBD1. Germline V gene lookup returns CDR1 SEHNR and CDR2 FQNEAQ (reference sequence). V was pared by 1 base and J by 7 bases, with 3 bases of the junction left unmatched. This CDR3 is built from 13 residues. CDR3 sequence reads: CASSLGQGGTQYF. The CDR3 nucleotides read TGTGCCAGCAGCTTAGGACAGGGTGGGACCCAGTACTTC.

This clonotype has at least ten counts. The chain recombines TRBV30 with TRBJ1-1; tentative D call: TRBD1 (5 bases). Germline CDR1 reads GTSNPN; CDR2 reads SVGIG (reference sequence). V shed 0 bases and J shed 4 bases, with 12 bases lying between them. This CDR3 contains 14 residues. CDR3 nucleotide sequence: TGTGCCTGGAGTGTAAGCTTGGGGGGCACTGAAGCTTTCTTT. Protein: CAWSVSLGGTEAFF.

This clonotype has only a few counts. This may be a read error: a much more frequent sequence differs by one nucleotide. The chain employs TRBV20-1 and TRBJ2-7; maybe TRBD2 (5 bases). There are 11 residues in the CDR3. CDR1 is DFQATT and CDR2 is SNEGSKA in the germline V gene (reference sequence). The CDR3: CSAGDGYEQSF. The CDR3 nucleotides are TGCAGTGCGGGAGATGGCTACGAGCAGTCCTTC.

This clonotype was detected many times. This chain's CDR3 is CASSPYSGRGGSFF. CDR3 bases: TGTGCCAGCAGTCCCTATAGCGGGAGAGGCGGGTCGTTCTTC. The chain is built from TRBV6-2 or TRBV6-3 and TRBJ2-1, with 9 bases fitting TRBD2. Trimming cost V 5 bases and J 15 bases; bases outside gene matches: 14. The CDR3 is made up of 14 amino acids. Germline CDR1 reads MNHEY; CDR2 reads SVGEGT.

This clonotype was detected many times. The chain employs TRBV12-3 or TRBV12-4 and TRBJ2-2; D remains unclear. V was trimmed by 5 bases and J by 10 bases, leaving 14 bases between them. The CDR3 totals 13 residues. CDR3 in amino acids: CASSDSAAVELFF. CDR3 bases: TGTGCCAGCAGTGATTCCGCGGCCGTGGAGCTGTTTTTT.

There are many counts of this clonotype. Possible read error: a much larger clone is one base away. The rearrangement links TRBV20-1 to TRBJ2-5; unclear D gene. There are 11 residues in the CDR3. Germline CDR1 and CDR2: DFQATT and SNEGSKA (reference sequence). CDR3 loop: CSARVQETQSF. The CDR3 nucleotides read TGCAGTGCTAGAGTACAAGAGACCCAGTCCTTC.

The V call is TRBV4-3, the J call TRBJ2-7; the match to TRBD1 covers 8 bases. From germline, CDR1 is LGHNA and CDR2 YSLEER. V trimming: 1 base; J trimming: 3 bases; junction bases outside the gene matches: 8. The CDR3 spans 16 residues. Here the CDR3 reads CASSQVGGQGNYEQYF. For the CDR3, the DNA is TGCGCCAGCAGCCAAGTCGGAGGACAGGGAAACTACGAGCAGTACTTC.

This clonotype was picked up many times. The rearrangement joins TRBV30 to TRBJ2-7; D is undetermined. The V gene lost 2 bases and the J gene lost 2 bases, with 13 bases spanning the gap. In germline, CDR1 is GTSNPN, CDR2 SVGIG (reference sequence). The CDR3 sequence is 14 residues long. The CDR3 spells CAWSPGVGAYEQYF. The CDR3 DNA is TGTGCCTGGAGTCCTGGAGTCGGAGCCTACGAGCAGTACTTC.

This clonotype has ten or more counts. The chain couples TRBV29-1 to TRBJ2-2; D gene ambiguous. The germline CDR1 and CDR2 sequences are SQVTM and ANQGSEA. This CDR3 is 11 amino acids long. The V and J ends lost 7 bases and 1 base respectively, with 4 bases between them. The CDR3 bases are TGCAGCGCCAAGAACACCGGGGAGCTGTTTTTT. Encoded protein: CSAKNTGELFF.

This clonotype occurred many times. This rearrangement joins TRBV6-2 or TRBV6-3 to TRBJ2-3; 9 nucleotides agree with TRBD2. The ends lost 0 bases at V and 14 bases at J; junction bases unmatched: 3. The CDR3 runs 12 residues. Germline lookup yields CDR1 MNHEY and CDR2 SVGEGT. This CDR3 is CASSYSTSGPYF. CDR3 sequence (DNA): TGTGCCAGCAGTTACTCGACTAGCGGTCCGTATTTT.

This clonotype was seen a handful of times. This may stem from a read error, because a much larger clone lies one nucleotide away. This sequence joins TRBV4-3 and TRBJ2-3; 9 bases align to TRBD2. The CDR3 consists of 17 residues. Germline V gene sequence: CDR1 LGHNA, CDR2 YSLEER. CDR3 in DNA: TGCGCCAGCAGCCAAGACCTCGGCGGGACTAGCACAAATACGCAGTATTTT. Translating gives CASSQDLGGTSTNTQYF.

This clonotype was seen ten or more times. Just one base apart from a much larger clone, this may be a read error. V is TRBV6-6 and J is TRBJ2-1, with D perhaps matching TRBD1 or TRBD2 (5 bases each). The V end lost 2 bases, the J end lost 5 bases, and 16 bases lay between the germline ends. Germline CDR1 is MNHNY and CDR2 is SVGAGI (reference sequence). The CDR3 length is 16 residues. The CDR3 protein is CASSYRELTGHNEQFF. Here the CDR3 DNA reads TGTGCCAGCAGTTACCGAGAACTAACGGGGCACAATGAGCAGTTCTTC.

To note about this clonotype: A single base separates this from a much larger clone, so it may be a read error. The chain uses TRBV3-1 and TRBJ2-7, with TRBD1 matching over 8 bases. The V and J ends lost 2 bases and 0 bases, in that order; junction bases with no gene match: 3. The CDR3 is 15 residues long. CDR1 LGHDT and CDR2 YNNKEL come from the germline V gene (reference sequence). The CDR3 DNA reads as TGTGCCAGCAGCCAAACAGGGGGTAACTCCTACGAGCAGTACTTC. Translating it yields CASSQTGGNSYEQYF.